This T cell receptor (beta chain) appears in the sequencing data of a study of blood T cell repertoires in COVID-19. Assay used: immunoSEQ multiplex PCR; TCRdb lists only in-frame clones, some missing. The data contain about 220,000 clones, 65% to 85% of them singletons. Germline V gives CDR1 SGHVT, CDR2 SQSDAQ. Trimming took 2 bases from V and 5 from J, leaving 21 bases between them. The CDR3 has 17 residues. This sequence was found in a human donor in a cohort sampled during active COVID-19. The chain couples TRBV7-4 to TRBJ1-1; D is possibly TRBD1 (5 bases). The sample was peripheral blood. CDR3 protein: CASSLLLLGQGRTEAFF. The CDR3 DNA follows: TGTGCCAGCAGCTTACTGCTCCTAGGGCAGGGTCGAACTGAAGCTTTCTTT. The full variable domain, rest sourced from reference TRBV7-4 and TRBJ1-1, is GAGVSQSPRYKVAKRGRDVALRCDSISGHVTLYWYRQTLGQGSEVLTYSQSDAQRDKSGRPSGRFSAERPERSVSTLKIQRTEQGDSAVYLCASSLLLLGQGRTEAFFGQGTRLTVV.